The next 19 T cell receptor beta chains were all read from a single sample in a study of shared clonotypes between healthy human individuals. The table came from immunoSEQ multiplex PCR; TCRdb's copy has only in-frame clones and leaves some out. The sample contains fewer than 650,000 clones, around 80% of which appear only once. The specimen was PBMCs. The receptors were gathered from a middle-aged woman in good health. Some clones in this sample may be carry-over from other donors' samples.

V is TRBV5-4 and J is TRBJ2-5; 7 bases line up with TRBD2. The V gene's germline CDR1 is SGHNT and CDR2 YYREEE (reference sequence). Trimming removed 0 bases from V and 4 bases from J; junction bases left unmatched: 6. This CDR3 has 15 residues. In nucleotides, the CDR3 is TGTGCCAGCAGCTTGGGCGGGAGTAAGGCAGAGACCCAGTACTTC. Amino acids: CASSLGGSKAETQYF.

V gene TRBV5-6 combines with J gene TRBJ2-1, with 15 bases that match TRBD2. The CDR3 consists of 16 residues. V dropped 2 bases and J dropped 9; count of bases not matched to a gene: 6. Germline assignment: CDR1 SGHDT and CDR2 YYEEEE. CDR3 sequence reads: CASSFKGLAGGFEQFF. CDR3 coding DNA: TGTGCCAGCAGCTTCAAGGGACTAGCGGGAGGATTTGAGCAGTTCTTC.

This clone showed up many times. The rearrangement uses TRBV2 and TRBJ2-1, with D perhaps being TRBD1 or TRBD2 (5 bases each). The V gene's germline CDR1 is SNHLY and CDR2 FYNNEI. This CDR3 is built from 14 residues. The V gene lost 2 bases and the J gene lost 5 bases, with 10 bases spanning the gap. The DNA for the CDR3 is TGTGCCAGCAGTGAATGGGACGCGGACAATGAGCAGTTCTTC. Translation gives CASSEWDADNEQFF.

The CDR3 region has the DNA TGCACCAGCAGCCAAGATCGCGATGGTCCGGCAGGGAGCGGGAGATGGGGCCTAAAAGAGACCCAGTACTTC. Residues: CTSSQDRDGPAGSGRWGLKETQYF. The chain carries TRBV1 and TRBJ2-5; the table's D call of TRBD2 was not tested on the DNA. TRBV1 is assigned pseudogene status. The CDR3 spans 24 residues.

The J gene is TRBJ2-6, the V gene TRBV10-3; D remains unclear. The CDR3 is made up of 14 amino acids. Looked up from germline, CDR1 is ENHRY and CDR2 is SYGVKD. The V end was cut by 3 bases, the J end by 0 bases, with 3 bases between. The CDR3 nucleotides are TGTGCCATCAGTGATAGCTCTGGGGCCAACGTCCTGACTTTC. It specifies CAISDSSGANVLTF.

This rearrangement joins TRBV27 to TRBJ2-5; 12 nucleotides line up with TRBD2. Germline CDR1 is MNHEY and CDR2 is SMNVEV (reference sequence). This CDR3 is built from 16 residues. Trimming removed 4 bases from V and 2 bases from J; junction bases left unmatched: 5. The CDR3 spells CASSSPGTSGQETQYF. The DNA of the CDR3 is TGTGCCAGCAGTTCACCCGGGACTAGCGGGCAAGAGACCCAGTACTTC.

J is TRBJ1-1 and V is TRBV2, with 12 bases fitting TRBD1. The trim removed 6 bases at V and 3 bases at J, leaving 20 bases unmatched. This CDR3 has 20 amino acids. CDR1 SNHLY and CDR2 FYNNEI come from the germline V gene. Here the CDR3 reads CASRFSRGTGGATGDTEAFF. The CDR3 nucleotides read TGTGCCAGCAGGTTTTCCCGTGGGACAGGGGGCGCGACCGGTGACACTGAAGCTTTCTTT.

CDR3 loop: CASSLGRLALKETQYF. In DNA form, the CDR3 reads TGTGCCAGCAGCTTAGGGAGACTAGCTTTGAAAGAGACCCAGTACTTC. The chain recombines TRBV7-9 with TRBJ2-5; 7 nucleotides agree with TRBD2. The CDR3 is 16 amino acids. Trimming removed 1 base from V and 3 bases from J; junction bases left unmatched: 8. The germline gives CDR1 SEHNR, CDR2 FQNEAQ (reference sequence).

The sample holds one count of this clone. This chain joins TRBV7-9 and TRBJ2-6, with D perhaps TRBD1 (5 bases). The germline V gene encodes CDR1 SEHNR and CDR2 FQNEAQ (reference sequence). CDR3 length: 15 amino acids. Trimming pared 8 bases from V and 2 bases from J, leaving 13 bases between. The CDR3 region has the DNA TGTGCCAGCTTAGAGCCAGGGCCTGGGGCCAACGTCCTGACTTTC. It encodes CASLEPGPGANVLTF.

This clone showed up just once. This chain uses TRBV6-1 with TRBJ2-7; D is perhaps TRBD1 or TRBD2 (5 bases each). The V and J ends lost 8 bases and 0 bases respectively, with 11 bases between them. The CDR3 has 13 amino acids. Per the germline V gene, CDR1 is MNHNS and CDR2 is SASEGT. CDR3 sequence reads: CASGWDRSYEQYF. CDR3 coding DNA: TGTGCCAGCGGCTGGGACCGCTCCTACGAGCAGTACTTC.

The chain combines TRBV28 with TRBJ1-2; D unresolved. There are 12 residues in the CDR3. From germline, CDR1 is MDHEN and CDR2 SYDVKM. The ends were cut back, 7 bases at V and 3 bases at J, with 9 bases in the middle. The CDR3 DNA follows: TGTGCCAGCACCGGGCCGGACTATGGCTACACCTTC. It yields the protein CASTGPDYGYTF.

The J gene is TRBJ2-1, the V gene TRBV6-4; D might be TRBD2 (6 bases). Trimming stripped 3 bases from V and 10 bases from J, with 13 bases between. The CDR3 has 13 amino acids. CDR1 is MRHNA, CDR2 SNTAGT, per germline. CDR3 amino acids: CASSERTAGEQFF. CDR3 in DNA: TGTGCCAGCAGTGAGAGGACCGCGGGGGAGCAGTTCTTC.

The rearrangement joins TRBV6-1 to TRBJ2-7; D tentatively reads TRBD1 or TRBD2 (5 bases each). The germline V gene encodes CDR1 MNHNS and CDR2 SASEGT. This CDR3 contains 14 residues. Trimming removed 6 bases from V and 3 bases from J, with 15 bases in between. CDR3 amino acids: CASRVRGEFYEQYF. DNA for the CDR3: TGTGCCAGCAGAGTGAGAGGGGAGTTCTACGAGCAGTACTTC.

This clone was recorded once. CDR3 residues: CASSSQTSGRSSYNEQFF. CDR3 DNA sequence: TGTGCCAGCAGCTCTCAGACTAGCGGCCGCAGCTCCTACAATGAGCAGTTCTTC. The chain employs TRBV7-9 and TRBJ2-1; 9 positions match TRBD2. The CDR3 loop spans 18 amino acids. After removal of 4 bases from V and 0 bases from J, the junction contained 10 bases not matched to a gene. Germline lookup yields CDR1 SEHNR and CDR2 FQNEAQ (reference sequence). Full variable domain (outside the CDR3, taken from reference TRBV7-9 and TRBJ2-1): DTGVSQNPRHKITKRGQNVTFRCDPISEHNRLYWYRQTLGQGPEFLTYFQNEAQLEKSRLLSDRFSAERPKGSFSTLEIQRTEQGDSAMYLCASSSQTSGRSSYNEQFFGPGTRLTVL.

The chain employs TRBV27 and TRBJ2-7, with 7 positions matching TRBD2. Germline CDR1 is MNHEY and CDR2 is SMNVEV (reference sequence). The CDR3 contains 15 residues. J was trimmed by 0 bases and V by 4 bases; bases with no gene match: 6. The CDR3 reads CASSWTRTFSYEQYF. DNA for the CDR3: TGTGCCAGCAGTTGGACTAGAACCTTCTCCTACGAGCAGTACTTC.

The chain couples TRBV11-2 to TRBJ2-2; 7 bases align to TRBD1. Trimming removed 2 bases from V and 7 bases from J; junction bases left unmatched: 7. CDR1 is SGHAT and CDR2 is FQNNGV in the germline V gene. The CDR3 has 15 residues. The CDR3, as DNA: TGTGCCAGCAGCTTACGAGACAGGGTGGGCGGGGAGCTGTTTTTT. This gives the protein CASSLRDRVGGELFF.

The rearrangement links TRBV5-8 to TRBJ1-5; D uncertain. The CDR3 spans 14 residues. Germline loops: CDR1 SGHTS, CDR2 YDEGEE. V dropped 2 bases and J dropped 6 bases, with 12 bases sitting between them. The CDR3 DNA reads as TGTGCCAGCAGCTTTATGGGGTTTGGTCAGCCCCAGCATTTT. It translates to CASSFMGFGQPQHF.

Concerning this clone: Other DNA sequences in the sample encode the same CDR3. The chain is built from TRBV9 and TRBJ1-4, with D unclear. The germline CDR1 and CDR2 sequences are SGDLS and YYNGEE. The CDR3 runs to 13 residues. The V gene lost 4 bases and the J gene lost 1 base, with 5 bases spanning the gap. In DNA form, the CDR3 reads TGTGCCAGCAGCCCTCGAACTAATGAAAAACTGTTTTTT. Encoded protein: CASSPRTNEKLFF.

The chain uses TRBV5-1 and TRBJ2-7; D is uncertain. The CDR3 runs to 14 residues. Trimming left V 0 bases short and J 3 bases short, with 10 bases between. Germline V lookup: CDR1 SGHRS, CDR2 YFSETQ. CDR3 bases: TGCGCCAGCAGCTTGGATAGACTTAACTACGAGCAGTACTTC. Its protein is CASSLDRLNYEQYF.